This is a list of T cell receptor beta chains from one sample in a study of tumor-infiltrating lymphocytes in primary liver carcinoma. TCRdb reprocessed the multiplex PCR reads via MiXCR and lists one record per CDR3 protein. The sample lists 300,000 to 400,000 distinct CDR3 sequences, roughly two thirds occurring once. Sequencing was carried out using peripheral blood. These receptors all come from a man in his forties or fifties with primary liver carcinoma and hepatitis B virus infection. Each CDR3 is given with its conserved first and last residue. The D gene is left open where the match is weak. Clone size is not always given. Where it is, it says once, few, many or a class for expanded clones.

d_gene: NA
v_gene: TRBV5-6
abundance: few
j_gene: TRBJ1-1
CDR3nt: TGTGCCAGCAATGACGGGCGCGGGAGTGAAGCTTTCTTT
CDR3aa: CASNDGRGSEAFF

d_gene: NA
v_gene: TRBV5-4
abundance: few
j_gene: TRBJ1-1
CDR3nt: TGTGCCAGCAGCTTGGACCCCCGGGGGACTGAAGCTTTCTTT
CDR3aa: CASSLDPRGTEAFF

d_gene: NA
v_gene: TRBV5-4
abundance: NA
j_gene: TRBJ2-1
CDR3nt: TGTGCCAGCCGGGGGTTTGCGGACAATGAGCAGTTCTTC
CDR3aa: CASRGFADNEQFF

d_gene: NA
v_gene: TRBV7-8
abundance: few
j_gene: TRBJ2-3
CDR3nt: TGTGCCAGCAGCTTAGCGCAAACAGATACGCAGTATTTT
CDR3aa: CASSLAQTDTQYF

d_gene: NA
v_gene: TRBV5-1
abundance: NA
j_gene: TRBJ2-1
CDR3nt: TGCGCCAGCAGCTTGGAGGTGGGAGGCTACAATGAGCAGTTCTTC
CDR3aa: CASSLEVGGYNEQFF

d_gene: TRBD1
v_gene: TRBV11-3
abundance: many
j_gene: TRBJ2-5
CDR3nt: TGTGCCAGCAGCTGGACAGGGACGGGGACCCAGTACTTC
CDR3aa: CASSWTGTGTQYF

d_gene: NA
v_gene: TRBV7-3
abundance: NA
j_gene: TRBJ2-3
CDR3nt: TGTGCCAGCAGCTACGCGGATACGCAGTATTTT
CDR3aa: CASSYADTQYF

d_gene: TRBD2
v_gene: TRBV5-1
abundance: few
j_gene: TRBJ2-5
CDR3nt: TGCGCCAGCAGCACACTAGCGGAAGAGACCCAGTACTTC
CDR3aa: CASSTLAEETQYF

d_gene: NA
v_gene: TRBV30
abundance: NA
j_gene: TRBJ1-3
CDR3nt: TGTGCCTGGAGTAAGGGGGTAGGAAACACCATATATTTT
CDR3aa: CAWSKGVGNTIYF

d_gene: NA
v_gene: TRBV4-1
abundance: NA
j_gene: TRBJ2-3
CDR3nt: TGCGCCAGCAGCCTCGGCACAGGGAGTTTTGCGACAGATACGCAGTATTTT
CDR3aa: CASSLGTGSFATDTQYF

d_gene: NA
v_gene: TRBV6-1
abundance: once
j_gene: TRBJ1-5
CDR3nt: TGTGCCAGCGGTGAAGGCGGATGGAATCAGCCCCAGCATTTT
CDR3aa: CASGEGGWNQPQHF

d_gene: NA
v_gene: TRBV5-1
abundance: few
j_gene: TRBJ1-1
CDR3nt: TGCGCCAGCAGCTTGGACGGGGGGGCCGTGACTGAAGCTTTCTTT
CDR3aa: CASSLDGGAVTEAFF

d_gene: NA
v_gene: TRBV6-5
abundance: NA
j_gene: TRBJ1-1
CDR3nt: TGTGCCGGCAGGTCAGTCCGCCATGAAGCTTTCTTT
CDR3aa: CAGRSVRHEAFF

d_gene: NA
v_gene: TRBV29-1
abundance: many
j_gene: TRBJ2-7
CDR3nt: TGCAGCGTCGAGGGGGACAACGACTACGAGCAGTACTTC
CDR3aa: CSVEGDNDYEQYF

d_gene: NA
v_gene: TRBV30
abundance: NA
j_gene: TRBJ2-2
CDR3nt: TGTGCCCGGTGTGCGAACACCGGGGAGCTGTTTTTT
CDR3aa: CARCANTGELFF

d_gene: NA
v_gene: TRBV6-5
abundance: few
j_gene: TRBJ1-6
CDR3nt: TGTGCCAGCAGTGCGAGACCCATGCCCATAAATTCACCCCCCCACTTT
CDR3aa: CASSARPMPINSPPHF

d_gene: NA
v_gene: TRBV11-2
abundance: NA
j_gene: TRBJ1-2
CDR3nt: TGTGCCAGCAGCATAGATACGAGGCAGGGGCCCTATTGCTACACCTTC
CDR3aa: CASSIDTRQGPYCYTF

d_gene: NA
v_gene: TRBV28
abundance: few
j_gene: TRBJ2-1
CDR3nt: TGTGCCAGCAGTTCTCAGTTGATCCATTACAATGAGCAGTTCTTC
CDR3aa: CASSSQLIHYNEQFF

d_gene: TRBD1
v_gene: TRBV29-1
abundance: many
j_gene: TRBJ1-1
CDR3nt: TGCAGCGTACCCCGGACAGGGCAACTTGGTACTGAAGCTTTCTTT
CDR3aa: CSVPRTGQLGTEAFF

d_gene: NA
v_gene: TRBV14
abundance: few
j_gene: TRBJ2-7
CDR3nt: TGTGCCAGCAGCCGCTACGCGCAGACCAGCTCCTACGAGCAGTACTTC
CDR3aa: CASSRYAQTSSYEQYF

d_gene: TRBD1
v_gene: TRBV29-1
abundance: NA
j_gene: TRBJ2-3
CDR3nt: TGCAGTGTTGAAAGGACAGGGGGCACAAATACGCAGTATTTT
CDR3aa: CSVERTGGTNTQYF

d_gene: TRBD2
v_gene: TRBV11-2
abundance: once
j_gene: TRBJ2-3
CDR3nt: TGTACCAGCAGCACCTCCCGGGAAGGCGGGAGGGCCAAGTCAGATACGCAGTATTTT
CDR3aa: CTSSTSREGGRAKSDTQYF

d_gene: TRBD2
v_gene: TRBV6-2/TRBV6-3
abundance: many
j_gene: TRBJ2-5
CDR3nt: TGTGCCAGCAGAGGACTAGCGGGAGCGAGGCAAGAGACCCAGTACTTC
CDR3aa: CASRGLAGARQETQYF

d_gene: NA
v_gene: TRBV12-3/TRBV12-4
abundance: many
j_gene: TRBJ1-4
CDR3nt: TGTGCCAGCAGTTTAGTACGGGAAAAACTGTTTTTT
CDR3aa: CASSLVREKLFF

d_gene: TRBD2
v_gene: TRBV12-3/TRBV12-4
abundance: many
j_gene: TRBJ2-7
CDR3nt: TGTGCCAGCAGTGGTTGGACTAGCGGGCTCCTCGAGCAGTACTTC
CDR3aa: CASSGWTSGLLEQYF

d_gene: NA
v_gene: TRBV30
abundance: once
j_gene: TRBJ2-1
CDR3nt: TGTGCCTGGAGTCCGTCAAATGAGCAGTTCTTC
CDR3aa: CAWSPSNEQFF